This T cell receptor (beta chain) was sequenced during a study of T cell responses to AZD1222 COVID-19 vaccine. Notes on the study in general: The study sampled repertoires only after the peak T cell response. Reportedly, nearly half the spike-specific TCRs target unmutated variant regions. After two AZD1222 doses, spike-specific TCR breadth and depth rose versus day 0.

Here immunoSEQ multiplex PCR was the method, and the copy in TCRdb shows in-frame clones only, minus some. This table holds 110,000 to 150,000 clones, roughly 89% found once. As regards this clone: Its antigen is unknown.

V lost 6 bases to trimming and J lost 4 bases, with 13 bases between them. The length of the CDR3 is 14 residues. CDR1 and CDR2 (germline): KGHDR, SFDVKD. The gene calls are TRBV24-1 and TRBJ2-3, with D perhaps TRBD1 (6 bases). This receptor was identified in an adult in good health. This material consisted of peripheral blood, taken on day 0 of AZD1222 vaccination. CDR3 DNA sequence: TGTGCCACCAGTTCCACAGGGATTCCAGATACGCAGTATTTT. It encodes CATSSTGIPDTQYF.